One sample yielded the 25 T cell receptor beta chains listed below, sequenced in a study of blood T cell repertoires in COVID-19. Clones were read by immunoSEQ multiplex PCR, and TCRdb kept only the in-frame ones, dropping some. The table has 100,000 to 120,000 clones, 76% seen once. Sequencing was done on a sample of peripheral blood. The source of these receptors is a woman aged 80 or over with acute or convalescent COVID-19.

V usage is TRBV9 and J usage is TRBJ2-2; TRBD2 might be the D (5 bases). The CDR3 has 16 residues. Germline V CDR1 and CDR2: SGDLS, YYNGEE. The V end lost 0 bases, the J end lost 2 bases, and 11 bases lay between the germline ends. The CDR3, as DNA: TGTGCCAGCAGCGTAGGACGGACTGGAAACACCGGGGAGCTGTTTTTT. Its translation: CASSVGRTGNTGELFF.

This rearrangement joins TRBV10-3 to TRBJ2-1; the match to TRBD2 covers 11 bases. Germline assignment: CDR1 ENHRY and CDR2 SYGVKD. The CDR3 spans 16 residues. The V segment lost 3 bases and the J segment 9 bases; nucleotides outside the gene matches: 10. CDR3 sequence (DNA): TGTGCCATCAGTGATCGCTGGCTAGCGGGAGGCACTGAGCAGTTCTTC. Its protein product is CAISDRWLAGGTEQFF.

The gene calls are TRBV27 and TRBJ2-1; TRBD2 matches 12 bases. With V trimmed by 4 bases and J by 6 bases, 10 bases remained unmatched. CDR1 and CDR2 from the germline V gene are MNHEY and SMNVEV (reference sequence). There are 17 residues in the CDR3. The CDR3 loop is CASSSTRGLAGTNEQFF. CDR3 coding DNA: TGTGCCAGCAGTTCGACCCGAGGACTAGCGGGGACCAATGAGCAGTTCTTC.

This clone was detected only a few times. The J gene is TRBJ2-2, the V gene TRBV10-1; no firm D call. The CDR3 has 14 amino acids. CDR1 is WNHNN, CDR2 SYGVQD, per germline (reference sequence). Trimming removed 3 bases at V and 2 bases at J, with 7 bases between. The CDR3 nucleotides read TGCGCCAGCAGTGATTCCTTTAACACCGGGGAGCTGTTTTTT. Protein product: CASSDSFNTGELFF.

The chain carries TRBV11-1 and TRBJ2-5; TRBD1 matches at 7 bases. J gave up 2 bases and V 2 bases, and 2 bases lay outside the gene matches. The CDR3 contains 14 residues. The germline V gene encodes CDR1 SGHAT and CDR2 FQDESV (reference sequence). The CDR3 spells CASSLRDRQETQYF. The CDR3 bases are TGTGCCAGCAGCTTACGGGACAGACAAGAGACCCAGTACTTC.

The chain carries TRBV6-5 and TRBJ1-6; D ambiguous. The CDR3 is made up of 13 amino acids. From germline, CDR1 is MNHEY and CDR2 SVGAGI. V shed 10 bases and J shed 7 bases, with 14 bases lying between them. The CDR3 reads CATTQGSNSPLHF. DNA of the CDR3: TGTGCCACCACACAAGGGAGCAATTCACCCCTCCACTTT.

This chain uses TRBV5-1 with TRBJ2-3; 7 nucleotides match TRBD1. The J segment lost 5 bases and the V segment lost 0 bases, leaving 9 bases of the junction unmatched. This CDR3 has 16 amino acids. Per the germline V gene, CDR1 is SGHRS and CDR2 is YFSETQ. CDR3 sequence reads: CASSLAVTGHLDTQYF. The DNA for the CDR3 is TGCGCCAGCAGCTTGGCTGTGACAGGGCATCTAGATACGCAGTATTTT.

This clone was counted a single time. The gene calls are TRBV6-5 and TRBJ1-6; 10 bases fit TRBD1. Germline V gene lookup returns CDR1 MNHEY and CDR2 SVGAGI. This CDR3 has 13 residues. The V segment lost 7 bases and the J segment 8 bases; nucleotides outside the gene matches: 2. This CDR3 is CASTGQGDSPLHF. In nucleotides, the CDR3 is TGTGCCAGCACTGGACAGGGGGATTCACCCCTCCACTTT.

This clone has only a few counts. This chain connects TRBV25-1 to TRBJ1-3; no firm D call. The germline V gene encodes CDR1 MGHDK and CDR2 SYGVNS. The V and J ends lost 3 bases and 0 bases respectively, with 9 bases between them. The CDR3 is 15 amino acids. The CDR3 DNA reads TGTGCCAGCAGTGATCCGGGAGGCTCTGGAAACACCATATATTTT. This translates into CASSDPGGSGNTIYF.

This clone has more than one count but fewer than ten. V is TRBV6-5 and J is TRBJ2-5, with D possibly matching TRBD1 (5 bases). CDR3 size: 16 residues. Germline values: CDR1 MNHEY, CDR2 SVGAGI. Trimming cost V 0 bases and J 5 bases, with 16 bases left between them. As DNA, the CDR3 is TGTGCCAGCAGTTACTCTTCTCAGGGCCCGCTGGAGACCCAGTACTTC. Protein product: CASSYSSQGPLETQYF.

The V gene is TRBV20-1, the J gene TRBJ1-4; D is perhaps TRBD1 (5 bases). CDR1 and CDR2 (germline): DFQATT, SNEGSKA (reference sequence). Between the trimmed V and J ends, which lost 3 bases and 8 bases, there was a span of 13 bases. The CDR3 totals 13 residues. The CDR3 loop reads CSASRQGGEKLFF. The DNA for the CDR3 is TGCAGTGCTAGTCGGCAGGGAGGCGAAAAACTGTTTTTT.

This clone has more than one count but fewer than ten. The V and J genes are TRBV28 and TRBJ2-3, with no clear D. The germline V gene encodes CDR1 MDHEN and CDR2 SYDVKM. The CDR3 contains 16 residues. Trimming took off 4 bases at V and 2 bases at J, with 16 bases between the two ends. CDR3: CASSSLWFRYTDTQYF. CDR3 nucleotide sequence: TGTGCCAGCAGTTCCCTCTGGTTTCGGTACACAGATACGCAGTATTTT.

This clone appeared a few times. This sequence joins TRBV19 and TRBJ2-2; D remains unclear. With 2 bases removed from V and 7 bases from J, the gap between germline ends came to 17 bases. The CDR3 is made up of 16 amino acids. CDR1 LNHDA and CDR2 SQIVND come from the germline V gene (reference sequence). This chain's CDR3 is CASSITWSSLDGELFF. CDR3 nucleotide sequence: TGTGCCAGTAGTATAACCTGGAGTTCTCTGGACGGGGAGCTGTTTTTT.

This clone appeared a single time. This chain joins TRBV6-4 and TRBJ1-2, with unresolved D. The length of the CDR3 is 11 residues. V was shortened by 5 bases and J by 5 bases, with 6 bases between the two germline ends. Germline lookup yields CDR1 MRHNA and CDR2 SNTAGT. The CDR3 DNA reads TGTGCCAGCAGTAACGAGTATGGCTACACCTTC. This codes for CASSNEYGYTF.

This clone was picked up a small number of times. The V gene is TRBV6-1, the J gene TRBJ2-1, with 8 bases matching TRBD1. Germline V gene data show CDR1 as MNHNS and CDR2 as SASEGT. The length of the CDR3 is 13 residues. The V gene end was trimmed by 1 base and the J gene end by 11 bases; junction bases not matched to a gene: 4. The DNA for the CDR3 is TGTGCCAGCAGTGAAGGGGGGGACAGGCAGCAGTTCTTC. Encoded protein: CASSEGGDRQQFF.

V gene TRBV18 combines with J gene TRBJ2-7; TRBD1 aligns across 12 bases. Germline loops: CDR1 KGHSH, CDR2 LQKENI. Trimming removed 5 bases from V and 7 bases from J; junction bases left unmatched: 6. The CDR3 consists of 14 residues. In DNA, the CDR3 is TGTGCCAGCTCAGCCGGGACAGGGGGCTTTGAGCAGTACTTC. It specifies CASSAGTGGFEQYF.

The genes are TRBV29-1 and TRBJ1-2, with D hard to call. This CDR3 has 8 residues. V was trimmed by 5 bases and J by 8 bases, leaving 3 bases between them. Per germline, CDR1 SQVTM and CDR2 ANQGSEA. Here the CDR3 reads CSVQGYTF. The CDR3 region has the DNA TGCAGCGTTCAGGGCTACACCTTC.

The gene calls are TRBV28 and TRBJ2-2; 8 positions agree with TRBD1. The J segment lost 4 bases and the V segment lost 4 bases, leaving 5 bases of the junction unmatched. The CDR3 contains 15 residues. The V gene's germline CDR1 is MDHEN and CDR2 SYDVKM. The CDR3: CASSSGQVGTGELFF. The CDR3 nucleotides read TGTGCCAGCAGTTCGGGACAGGTCGGCACCGGGGAGCTGTTTTTT.

The gene calls are TRBV16 and TRBJ1-4, with a possible D match to TRBD1 (5 bases). Germline V lookup: CDR1 KGHSY, CDR2 FQNENV. The V end was cut by 1 base, the J end by 2 bases, with 17 bases between. This CDR3 spans 18 amino acids. The CDR3 reads CASSQYGRDWATNEKLFF. The CDR3 DNA reads TGTGCCAGCAGCCAATATGGCAGGGACTGGGCGACTAATGAAAAACTGTTTTTT.

This clone was seen ten or more times. This chain connects TRBV19 to TRBJ1-1; 8 positions agree with TRBD1. CDR1 and CDR2 (germline): LNHDA, SQIVND (reference sequence). With 4 bases clipped from V and 1 base from J, the junction kept 5 bases outside the gene matches. This CDR3 has 15 residues. DNA for the CDR3: TGTGCCAGTAGTAAGGGGACAGGCACGAACACTGAAGCTTTCTTT. Its translation is CASSKGTGTNTEAFF.

The V and J genes are TRBV5-1 and TRBJ2-1, with 14 bases lining up with TRBD2. The CDR3 extends over 17 amino acids. CDR1 and CDR2 (germline): SGHRS, YFSETQ. Trimming took 4 bases from V and 9 from J; bases not matched to a gene: 12. The CDR3 region has the DNA TGCGCCAGCAGCCCGGGGACTAGCGGGAGTCTCACGGGTGAGCAGTTCTTC. It yields the protein CASSPGTSGSLTGEQFF.

This rearrangement joins TRBV9 to TRBJ2-3, with 10 bases fitting TRBD1. This CDR3 has 16 amino acids. Germline CDR1 is SGDLS and CDR2 is YYNGEE. V was clipped by 0 bases and J by 2 bases; unmatched bases: 3. The CDR3 DNA reads TGTGCCAGCAGCGTAGTGGGACAGGGGACCACAGATACGCAGTATTTT. It codes for CASSVVGQGTTDTQYF.

The chain couples TRBV6-5 to TRBJ2-1; D is ambiguous. The V end lost 2 bases, the J end lost 4 bases, and 12 bases lay between the germline ends. This CDR3 is 15 amino acids long. Germline V gene lookup returns CDR1 MNHEY and CDR2 SVGAGI. CDR3 sequence (DNA): TGTGCCAGCAGTTACGAGTCCACCCCTTACAATGAGCAGTTCTTC. Encoded protein: CASSYESTPYNEQFF.

This clone showed up just a few times. This chain links TRBV6-6 with TRBJ1-6, with 8 bases aligning to TRBD1. J gave up 5 bases and V 3 bases, and 3 bases lay outside the gene matches. The germline V gene has CDR1 MNHNY and CDR2 SVGAGI (reference sequence). CDR3 length: 15 amino acids. CDR3 nucleotide sequence: TGTGCCAGCAGTTATTCGGGACAGGATAATTCACCCCTCCACTTT. This codes for CASSYSGQDNSPLHF.

CDR3 amino acids: CASSLGSTETQYF. CDR3 DNA sequence: TGTGCCAGCAGCTTAGGGAGTACAGAGACCCAGTACTTC. The genes are TRBV11-1 and TRBJ2-5, with unresolved D. The germline V gene has CDR1 SGHAT and CDR2 FQDESV (reference sequence). V was clipped by 1 base and J by 4 bases, with 7 bases between them. The CDR3 contains 13 residues.